This T cell receptor beta chain was sequenced during a study of cytomegalovirus exposure and HLA in healthy donors. This clone was recorded once. Its antigen is unidentified. Study-level results: CMV serostatus was the only recorded immune exposure for donors.

This CDR3 contains 15 residues. Trimming cost V 2 bases and J 3 bases; bases outside gene matches: 6. CDR1 is MNHEY and CDR2 is SMNVEV in the germline V gene (reference sequence). PCR primers comprised 60 Vbeta and 13 Jbeta primers. Some clones are missing from TCRdb's copy, which holds only in-frame ones; the method was immunoSEQ multiplex PCR. The data contain 170,000 or so clones, over 60% of them seen just once; the ten biggest clones take up 1.5% to 2%. This TCR derives from a woman aged 25 to 45 in good health and CMV-seronegative. The chain links TRBV27 to TRBJ2-7, with TRBD1 matching 8 bases. The specimen was PBMCs. CDR3 nucleotide sequence: TGTGCCAGCAGTTTAATGGGACAGGTTCACTACGAGCAGTACTTC. Amino acid sequence: CASSLMGQVHYEQYF.